Sequencing of this T cell receptor beta chain was carried out in a study of early T cells in non-severe SARS-CoV-2 infection. Study overall: Alpha and beta chains were unpaired, from unsorted whole-blood bulk RNA. Points from the study as a whole: VDJdb matches were skewed toward anti-spike CD8 T cell responses.

This clonotype was counted a few times. What it binds is not known. Individual cDNA molecules each received unique molecular identifiers attached to them. TCRdb re-called the 5' RACE reads with MiXCR, one entry per CDR3 protein. The top ten hold roughly 4.8% of the sample, which has roughly 40,000 distinct CDR3 sequences, over 6% seen once. This sequence originates from an adult who was a healthcare worker with PCR-confirmed SARS-CoV-2 infection or an uninfected control (not recorded which). What was sequenced was whole blood.

The CDR3 sequence is CANALGNQPQHF. CDR3 DNA sequence: TGTGCCAACGCGTTGGGAAATCAGCCCCAGCATTTT. The chain joins TRBV27 to TRBJ1-5, with no clear D. Germline loops: CDR1 MNHEY, CDR2 SMNVEV (reference sequence). V dropped 10 bases and J dropped 4 bases, with 11 bases sitting between them. The CDR3 consists of 12 residues.